The entry below describes one T cell receptor (beta chain). The antigen remains undetermined. Per germline, CDR1 SGHDN and CDR2 FVKESK. This CDR3 region has 15 residues. The V end was cut by 0 bases, the J end by 9 bases, with 12 bases between. This specimen belongs to a study of blood T cells in healthy people across ages. A second roughly 7 to 11 cycle PCR used barcoded and J-beta primers. Each cDNA molecule was tagged by a template-switch adaptor with 12 random nucleotides. TCRdb processed the 5' RACE reads anew with MiXCR; each CDR3 protein has one entry. This sample has fewer than 1,200,000 distinct CDR3 sequences; roughly 24% occur once, and the top ten carry approximately 0.79%. Study-wide findings and caveats: Getting older went along with TCR beta diversity per million T cells dropping roughly linearly.

Separately, the same data were catalogued under a study of T cells of mothers and their children. That report notes: Thymic selection, a shaping force on TCR recombination output, acts similarly in related and unrelated pairs.

The sequencing input was blood. The clonotype originates from a girl aged 2-9 years in good health. The chain has TRBV14 and TRBJ2-6, with unresolved D. The CDR3, as DNA: TGTGCCAGCAGCCAAGACGACATTTCCTTCAACGTCCTGACTTTC. Its translation is CASSQDDISFNVLTF. The whole variable domain, remainder taken from reference TRBV14 and TRBJ2-6, is EAGVTQFPSHSVIEKGQTVTLRCDPISGHDNLYWYRRVMGKEIKFLLHFVKESKQDESGMPNNRFLAERTGGTYSTLKVQPAELEDSGVYFCASSQDDISFNVLTFGAGSRLTVL.